The clone carrying this TCR beta chain was seen at least ten times. Together with thyroid ultrasound, orbital computed tomography, serum thyroxine and TRAb, clinical symptoms were used for diagnoses. TCR beta CDR3 regions were amplified from RNA. The study used the HTBI primer set for a first-round RT-PCR of the TCR CDR3. TCRdb redid the calling of the multiplex PCR reads with MiXCR, one entry per CDR3 protein. This repertoire shows hundreds of thousands of distinct CDR3 sequences, roughly 13% found once; its top ten account for around a tenth. These data originate in a study of T cells in Graves' hyperthyroidism and ophthalmopathy. Germline trimming cut 5 bases from V and 6 bases from J; bases unmatched to any gene: 7. CDR3 length: 14 residues.

This receptor was taken from a woman aged 18 to 35 with Graves' hyperthyroidism. The J gene is TRBJ2-3, the V gene TRBV12-3 or TRBV12-4, with 8 nucleotides matching TRBD2. Sequencing was done on a sample of blood. The CDR3, as DNA: TGTGCCAGCAGTAGGCGGGAGGCTCCCGATACGCAGTATTTT. This translates into CASSRREAPDTQYF.